What follows are 5 T cell receptor beta chains derived from one specimen sequenced in a study of shared clonotypes between healthy human individuals. Profiled with immunoSEQ multiplex PCR; TCRdb holds only in-frame clones, not every one. The data contain about 1,500,000 clones, roughly 95% of them seen just once; the ten biggest clones take up about 1.2%. The sequencing input was naive CD4+ T cells sorted from blood. Indicated subset: CD45RA+ positively selected. Receptor source: a young man in good health.

The genes are TRBV27 and TRBJ1-2; D is perhaps TRBD1 (5 bases). Germline CDR1 and CDR2: MNHEY and SMNVEV (reference sequence). This CDR3 contains 15 residues. The V gene lost 2 bases and the J gene lost 7 bases, with 17 bases spanning the gap. CDR3 protein: CASSLKGRANFGYTF. As DNA, the CDR3 is TGTGCCAGCAGTTTAAAGGGACGGGCCAATTTTGGCTACACCTTC.

This clone occurred once. This chain uses TRBV7-9 with TRBJ2-1, with D perhaps given as TRBD1 or TRBD2 (5 bases each). V gave up 6 bases and J gave up 9 bases, with 9 bases separating them. The CDR3 loop spans 11 amino acids. The germline gives CDR1 SEHNR, CDR2 FQNEAQ (reference sequence). CDR3 residues: CASRRDLEQFF. DNA of the CDR3: TGTGCCAGCAGACGGGACCTTGAGCAGTTCTTC.

The chain employs TRBV6-4 and TRBJ2-6, with no clear D. The CDR3 contains 15 residues. V shed 0 bases and J shed 0 bases, with 3 bases lying between them. Germline V gives CDR1 MRHNA, CDR2 SNTAGT. The CDR3 protein is CASSDSASGANVLTF. CDR3 bases: TGTGCCAGCAGTGACTCGGCCTCTGGGGCCAACGTCCTGACTTTC.

Regarding this clone: One end of the junction does not line up with germline, which may come from a read error. CDR3 protein: CASSQGDRGSGANVLTF. For the CDR3, the DNA is TGCGCCAGCAGCCAAGGGGACAGGGGCTCTGGGGCCAACGTCCTGACTTTC. The gene calls are TRBV7-9 and TRBJ2-6, with 10 bases fitting TRBD1. The V gene's germline CDR1 is SEHNR and CDR2 FQNEAQ (reference sequence). The CDR3 runs 17 residues.

This chain links TRBV28 with TRBJ1-5, with D unresolved. There are 12 residues in the CDR3. CDR1 and CDR2 (germline): MDHEN, SYDVKM. V was pared by 8 bases and J by 0 bases, with 5 bases between. CDR3 region: CASAISNQPQHF. The CDR3 region has the DNA TGTGCCAGCGCGATTAGCAATCAGCCCCAGCATTTT.